This T cell receptor (beta chain) emerged from a study of siplizumab effects on memory and regulatory T cells. Study conclusions and caveats: Siplizumab significantly reduced alloreactive sequences traceable to unstimulated CD4+ memory cells. Few alloreactive clones mapped to unstimulated subsets. Naive T cells were seemingly more diverse than memory cells, and major contributions to the alloresponse seemed to be made by them.

With respect to this clone: No antigen is known for it.

J gave up 1 base and V 4 bases, and 12 bases lay outside the gene matches. The CDR3 has 18 amino acids. The germline CDR1 and CDR2 sequences are SGHNT and YENEEA. The protocol was immunoSEQ multiplex PCR, while the TCRdb copy is restricted to in-frame clones and leaves out a portion. The sample holds around 110,000 clones; about 95% are singletons and the top ten take under 2%. Sequenced input: non-Treg CD4+ T cells sorted from blood. The genes are TRBV11-3 and TRBJ2-2; 7 bases are shared with TRBD2. The source of this sequence is a human donor in good health. Here the CDR3 reads CASSSTHRASGNTGELFF. The CDR3 region has the DNA TGTGCCAGCAGCTCCACACACCGGGCTAGCGGGAACACCGGGGAGCTGTTTTTT.